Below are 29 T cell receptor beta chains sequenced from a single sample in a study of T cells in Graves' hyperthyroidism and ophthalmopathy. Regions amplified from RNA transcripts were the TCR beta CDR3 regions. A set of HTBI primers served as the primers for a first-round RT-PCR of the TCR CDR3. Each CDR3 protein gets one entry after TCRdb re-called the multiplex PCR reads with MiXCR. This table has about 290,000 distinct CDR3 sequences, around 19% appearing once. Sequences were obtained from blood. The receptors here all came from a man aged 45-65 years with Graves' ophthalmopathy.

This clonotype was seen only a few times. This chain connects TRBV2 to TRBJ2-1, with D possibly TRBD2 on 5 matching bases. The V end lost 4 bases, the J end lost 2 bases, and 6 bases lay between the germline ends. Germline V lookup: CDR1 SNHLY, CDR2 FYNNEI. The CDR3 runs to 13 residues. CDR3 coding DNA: TGTGCCAGCAGTGGGACTGCCTACAATGAGCAGTTCTTC. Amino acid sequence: CASSGTAYNEQFF.

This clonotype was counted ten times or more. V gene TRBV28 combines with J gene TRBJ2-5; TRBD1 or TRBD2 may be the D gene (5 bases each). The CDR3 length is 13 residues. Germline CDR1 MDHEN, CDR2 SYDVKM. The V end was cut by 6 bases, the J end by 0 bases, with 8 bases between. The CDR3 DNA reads TGTGCCAGCAGCCGGGGCTACCAAGAGACCCAGTACTTC. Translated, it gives CASSRGYQETQYF.

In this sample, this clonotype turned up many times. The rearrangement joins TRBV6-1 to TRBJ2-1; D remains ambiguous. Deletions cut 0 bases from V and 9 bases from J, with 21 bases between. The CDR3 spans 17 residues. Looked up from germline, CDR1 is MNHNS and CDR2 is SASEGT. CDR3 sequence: CASSEAGLFAERREQFF. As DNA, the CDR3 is TGTGCCAGCAGTGAAGCTGGGCTTTTCGCCGAGAGGCGTGAGCAGTTCTTC.

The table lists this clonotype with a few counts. Written as DNA, the CDR3 is TGTGCCAGCAGTGCCGGGGGGAGCACCGGGGAGCTGTTTTTT. It specifies CASSAGGSTGELFF. The chain is built from TRBV28 and TRBJ2-2; 7 nucleotides match TRBD2. V lost 5 bases to trimming and J lost 4 bases; unmatched junction nucleotides: 4. The CDR3 sequence is 14 residues long. The germline V gene encodes CDR1 MDHEN and CDR2 SYDVKM. The entire variable domain, with the rest obtained from reference TRBV28 and TRBJ2-2, is as follows: DVKVTQSSRYLVKRTGEKVFLECVQDMDHENMFWYRQDPGLGLRLIYFSYDVKMKEKGDIPEGYSVSREKKERFSLILESASTNQTSMYLCASSAGGSTGELFFGEGSRLTVL.

For the CDR3, the DNA is TGCGCCAGCAGGTCCGGGACTAGCGGAAAGGATGAGCAGTTCTTC. As protein: CASRSGTSGKDEQFF. The rearrangement uses TRBV10-1 and TRBJ2-1; TRBD2 agrees at 11 bases. In germline, CDR1 is WNHNN, CDR2 SYGVQD (reference sequence). The CDR3 runs to 15 residues. The V segment lost 6 bases and the J segment 8 bases; nucleotides outside the gene matches: 9.

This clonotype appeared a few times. This chain's CDR3 is CSVEDLRAGVEETQYF. CDR3 coding DNA: TGCAGCGTTGAAGACCTTAGAGCGGGAGTTGAGGAGACCCAGTACTTC. The gene calls are TRBV29-1 and TRBJ2-5; 8 bases agree with TRBD2. This CDR3 contains 16 residues. The V gene's germline CDR1 is SQVTM and CDR2 ANQGSEA. Trimming at V came to 0 bases and at J to 5 bases, leaving 11 bases not matched to a gene.

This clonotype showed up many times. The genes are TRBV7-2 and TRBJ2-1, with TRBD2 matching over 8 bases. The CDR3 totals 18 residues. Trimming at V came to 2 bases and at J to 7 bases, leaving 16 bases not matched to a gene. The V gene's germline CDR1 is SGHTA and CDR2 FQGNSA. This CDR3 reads CASSLNPTQAGVLNEQFF. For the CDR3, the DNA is TGTGCCAGCAGCTTAAATCCCACACAAGCGGGAGTTTTGAATGAGCAGTTCTTC.

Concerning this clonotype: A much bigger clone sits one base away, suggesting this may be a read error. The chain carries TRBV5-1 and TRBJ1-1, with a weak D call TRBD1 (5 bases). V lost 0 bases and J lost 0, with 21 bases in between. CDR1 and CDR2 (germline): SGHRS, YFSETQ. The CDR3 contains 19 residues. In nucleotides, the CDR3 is TGCGCCAGCAGCTTGGCCGTCCTCGGGGGGTCTATCATGAACACTGAAGCTTTCTTT. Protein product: CASSLAVLGGSIMNTEAFF.

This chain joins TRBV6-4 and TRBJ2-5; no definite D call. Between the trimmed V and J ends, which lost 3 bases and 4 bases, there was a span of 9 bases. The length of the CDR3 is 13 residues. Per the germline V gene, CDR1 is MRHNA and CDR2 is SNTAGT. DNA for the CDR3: TGTGCCAGCAGTGAGCACGCTGGAGAGACCCAGTACTTC. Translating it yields CASSEHAGETQYF.

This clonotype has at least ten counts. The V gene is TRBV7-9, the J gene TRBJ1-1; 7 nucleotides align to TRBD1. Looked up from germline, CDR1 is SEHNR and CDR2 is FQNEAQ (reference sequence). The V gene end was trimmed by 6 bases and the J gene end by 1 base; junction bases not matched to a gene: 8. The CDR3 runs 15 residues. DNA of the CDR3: TGTGCCAGCAGGCCACAGGGGCCTGAGAACACTGAAGCTTTCTTT. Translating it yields CASRPQGPENTEAFF.

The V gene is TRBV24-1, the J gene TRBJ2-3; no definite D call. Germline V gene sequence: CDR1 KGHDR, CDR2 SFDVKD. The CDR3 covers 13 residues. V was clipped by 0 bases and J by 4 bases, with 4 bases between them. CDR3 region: CATSDLEADTQYF. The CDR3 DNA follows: TGTGCCACCAGTGATTTGGAGGCAGATACGCAGTATTTT.

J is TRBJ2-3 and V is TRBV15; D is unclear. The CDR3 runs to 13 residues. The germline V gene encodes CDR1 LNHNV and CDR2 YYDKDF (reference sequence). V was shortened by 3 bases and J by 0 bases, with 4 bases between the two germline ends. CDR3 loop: CATSRSSTDTQYF. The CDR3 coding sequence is TGTGCCACCAGCAGGAGTAGCACAGATACGCAGTATTTT. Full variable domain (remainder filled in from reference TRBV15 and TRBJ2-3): DAMVIQNPRYQVTQFGKPVTLSCSQTLNHNVMYWYQQKSSQAPKLLFHYYDKDFNNEADTPDNFQSRRPNTSFCFLDIRSPGLGDTAMYLCATSRSSTDTQYFGPGTRLTVL.

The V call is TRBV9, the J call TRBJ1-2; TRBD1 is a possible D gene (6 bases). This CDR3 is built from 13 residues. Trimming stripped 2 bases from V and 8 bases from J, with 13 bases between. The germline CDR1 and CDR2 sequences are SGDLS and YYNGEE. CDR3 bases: TGTGCCAGCAGCGTCGGGACACAGATAGGCTACACCTTC. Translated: CASSVGTQIGYTF.

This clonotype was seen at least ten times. CDR3: CASSTRAGTSGYNEQFF. The CDR3 coding sequence is TGTGCCAGCAGTACCCGAGCCGGGACTAGCGGCTACAATGAGCAGTTCTTC. V is TRBV27 and J is TRBJ2-1; TRBD2 agrees at 11 bases. CDR3 length: 17 residues. V shed 5 bases and J 3 bases; nucleotides not matched to a gene: 9. CDR1 and CDR2 from the germline V gene are MNHEY and SMNVEV (reference sequence).

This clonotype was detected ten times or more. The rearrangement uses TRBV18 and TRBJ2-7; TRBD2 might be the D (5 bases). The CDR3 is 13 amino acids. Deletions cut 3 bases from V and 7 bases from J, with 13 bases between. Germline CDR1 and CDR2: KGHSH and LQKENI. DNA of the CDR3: TGTGCCAGCTCACCGGACCCCGCGGGTGAGCAGTACTTC. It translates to CASSPDPAGEQYF.

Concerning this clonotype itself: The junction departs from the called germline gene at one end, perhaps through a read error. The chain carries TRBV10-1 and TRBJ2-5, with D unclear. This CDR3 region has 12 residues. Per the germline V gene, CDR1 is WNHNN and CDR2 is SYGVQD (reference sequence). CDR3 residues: CASSESKETPFF. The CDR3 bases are TGCGCCAGCAGTGAGTCGAAGGAGACCCCGTTCTTC.

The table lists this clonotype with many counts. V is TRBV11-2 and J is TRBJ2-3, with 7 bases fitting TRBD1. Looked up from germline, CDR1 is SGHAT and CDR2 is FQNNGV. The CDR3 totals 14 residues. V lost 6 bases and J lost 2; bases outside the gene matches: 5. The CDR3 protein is CASRMGQTTDTQYF. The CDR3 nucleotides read TGTGCCAGCAGGATGGGACAGACCACAGATACGCAGTATTTT.

The DNA for the CDR3 is TGTGCCACCTGGAGGGAGATAGGTGGCTACACCTTC. Encoded protein: CATWREIGGYTF. This chain connects TRBV5-8 to TRBJ1-2; D remains ambiguous. This CDR3 has 12 amino acids. Trimming removed 9 bases at V and 7 bases at J, with 16 bases between. Per germline, CDR1 SGHTS and CDR2 YDEGEE.

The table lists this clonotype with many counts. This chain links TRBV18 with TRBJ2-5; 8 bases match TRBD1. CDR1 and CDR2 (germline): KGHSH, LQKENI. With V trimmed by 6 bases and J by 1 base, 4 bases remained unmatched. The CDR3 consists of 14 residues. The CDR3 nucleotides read TGTGCCAGCTCCCAGGGGGCAGGCCAAGAGACCCAGTACTTC. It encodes CASSQGAGQETQYF.

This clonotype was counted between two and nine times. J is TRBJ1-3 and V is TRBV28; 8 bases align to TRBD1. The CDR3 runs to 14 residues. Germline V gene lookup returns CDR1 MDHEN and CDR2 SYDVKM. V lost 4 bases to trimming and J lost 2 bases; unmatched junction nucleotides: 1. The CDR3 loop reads CASSSTGAGNTIYF. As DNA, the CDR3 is TGTGCCAGCAGTTCGACAGGGGCTGGAAACACCATATATTTT. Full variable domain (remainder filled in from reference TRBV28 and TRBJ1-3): DVKVTQSSRYLVKRTGEKVFLECVQDMDHENMFWYRQDPGLGLRLIYFSYDVKMKEKGDIPEGYSVSREKKERFSLILESASTNQTSMYLCASSSTGAGNTIYFGEGSWLTVV.

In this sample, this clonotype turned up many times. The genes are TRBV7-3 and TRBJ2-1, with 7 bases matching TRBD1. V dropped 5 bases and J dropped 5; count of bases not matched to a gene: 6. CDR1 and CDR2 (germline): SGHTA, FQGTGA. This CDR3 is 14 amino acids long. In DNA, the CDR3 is TGTGCCAGCAGCGGGCCGGGACAGAACAATGAGCAGTTCTTC. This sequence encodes CASSGPGQNNEQFF.

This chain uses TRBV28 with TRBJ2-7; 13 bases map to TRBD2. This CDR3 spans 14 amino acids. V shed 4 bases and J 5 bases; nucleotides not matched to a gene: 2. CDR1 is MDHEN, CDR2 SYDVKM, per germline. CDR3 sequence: CASSSGTSGNEQYF. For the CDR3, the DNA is TGTGCCAGCAGTTCCGGGACTAGCGGGAACGAGCAGTACTTC.

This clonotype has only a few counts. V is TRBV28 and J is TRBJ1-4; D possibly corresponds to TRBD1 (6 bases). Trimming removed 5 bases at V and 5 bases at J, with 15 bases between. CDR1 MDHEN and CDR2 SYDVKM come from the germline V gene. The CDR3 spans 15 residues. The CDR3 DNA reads TGTGCCAGCAGTCTGTTGGGACAAGGGAATGAAAAACTGTTTTTT. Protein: CASSLLGQGNEKLFF. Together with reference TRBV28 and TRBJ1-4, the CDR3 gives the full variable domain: DVKVTQSSRYLVKRTGEKVFLECVQDMDHENMFWYRQDPGLGLRLIYFSYDVKMKEKGDIPEGYSVSREKKERFSLILESASTNQTSMYLCASSLLGQGNEKLFFGSGTQLSVL.

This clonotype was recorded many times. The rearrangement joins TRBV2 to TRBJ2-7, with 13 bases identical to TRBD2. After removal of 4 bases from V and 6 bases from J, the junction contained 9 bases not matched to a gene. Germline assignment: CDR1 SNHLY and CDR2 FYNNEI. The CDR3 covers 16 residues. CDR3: CASSATSGRAGAEQYF. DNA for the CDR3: TGTGCCAGCAGTGCTACTAGCGGGAGGGCCGGCGCCGAGCAGTACTTC.

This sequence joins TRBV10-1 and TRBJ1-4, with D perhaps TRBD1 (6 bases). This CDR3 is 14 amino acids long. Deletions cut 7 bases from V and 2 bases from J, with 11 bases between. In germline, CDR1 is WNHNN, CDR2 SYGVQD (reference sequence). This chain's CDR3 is CASICGQTNEKLFF. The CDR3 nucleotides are TGCGCCAGCATCTGTGGACAGACTAATGAAAAACTGTTTTTT.

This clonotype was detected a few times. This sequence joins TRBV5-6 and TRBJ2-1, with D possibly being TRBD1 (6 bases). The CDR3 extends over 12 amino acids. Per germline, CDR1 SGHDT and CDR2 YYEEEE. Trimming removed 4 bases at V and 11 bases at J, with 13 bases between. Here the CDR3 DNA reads TGTGCCAGCAGCCGGGGTGGGGGCCAGCAGTTCTTC. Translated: CASSRGGGQQFF.

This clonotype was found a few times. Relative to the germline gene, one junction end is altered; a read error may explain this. CDR3 loop: CASSVRPGQGDTQYF. CDR3 DNA: TGTGCTAGCAGCGTCCGGCCGGGACAGGGCGATACGCAGTATTTT. The chain combines TRBV7-7 with TRBJ2-3; TRBD1 agrees at 9 bases. This CDR3 region has 15 residues. Germline V CDR1 and CDR2: SSHAT, FNYEAQ (reference sequence).

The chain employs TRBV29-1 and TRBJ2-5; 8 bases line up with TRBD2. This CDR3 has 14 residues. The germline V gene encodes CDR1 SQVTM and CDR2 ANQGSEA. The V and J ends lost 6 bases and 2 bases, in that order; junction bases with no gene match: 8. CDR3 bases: TGCAGCGTCCCCCCGGGGGGGGGTCAAGAGACCCAGTACTTC. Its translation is CSVPPGGGQETQYF.

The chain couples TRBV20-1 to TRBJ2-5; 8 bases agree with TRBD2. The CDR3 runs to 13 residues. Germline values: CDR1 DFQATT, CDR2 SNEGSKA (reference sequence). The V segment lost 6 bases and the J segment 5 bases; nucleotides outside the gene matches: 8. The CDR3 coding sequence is TGCAGTGCCAACTCCGGGGGGGGGGAGACCCAGTACTTC. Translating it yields CSANSGGGETQYF.